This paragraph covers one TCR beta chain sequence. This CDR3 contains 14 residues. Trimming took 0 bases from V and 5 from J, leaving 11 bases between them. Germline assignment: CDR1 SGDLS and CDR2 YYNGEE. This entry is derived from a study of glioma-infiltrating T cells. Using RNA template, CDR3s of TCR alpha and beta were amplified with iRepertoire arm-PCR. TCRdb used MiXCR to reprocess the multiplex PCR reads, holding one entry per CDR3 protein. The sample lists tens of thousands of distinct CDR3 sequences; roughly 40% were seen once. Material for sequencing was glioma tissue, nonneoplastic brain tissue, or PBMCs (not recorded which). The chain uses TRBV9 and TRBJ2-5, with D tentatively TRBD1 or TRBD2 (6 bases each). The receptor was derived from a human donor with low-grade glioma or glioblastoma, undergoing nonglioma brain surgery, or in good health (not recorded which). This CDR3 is CASSVEGGRETQYF. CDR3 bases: TGTGCCAGCAGCGTAGAAGGGGGGAGGGAGACCCAGTACTTC.